This TCR beta chain came from a study of a mutant IDH1 vaccine in newly diagnosed glioma. Looking at the study overall: Patients under treatment included roughly 62% males and 37.5% females and had a mean age of around 43 years.

The time point is: baseline, week 1 (first vaccination visit). Treatment of the sample: pre-vaccination baseline after standard-of-care therapy. The method was immunoSEQ multiplex PCR; TCRdb's version includes in-frame clones alone and lacks a portion of them. This table has just under 95,000 clones, about four fifths appearing once. Germline V gene data show CDR1 as MGHDK and CDR2 as SYGVNS. There are 14 residues in the CDR3. The V and J ends lost 8 bases and 5 bases respectively, with 15 bases between them. This receptor was taken from a man aged 35 to 55 with glioma. The sample was PBMCs, taken from a glioma patient treated with radiotherapy, temozolomide or both. The chain employs TRBV25-1 and TRBJ2-2, with D maybe TRBD2 (6 bases). The CDR3 loop is CASQSIGGTGELFF. Here the CDR3 DNA reads TGTGCCAGCCAGTCTATCGGAGGGACCGGGGAGCTGTTTTTT.